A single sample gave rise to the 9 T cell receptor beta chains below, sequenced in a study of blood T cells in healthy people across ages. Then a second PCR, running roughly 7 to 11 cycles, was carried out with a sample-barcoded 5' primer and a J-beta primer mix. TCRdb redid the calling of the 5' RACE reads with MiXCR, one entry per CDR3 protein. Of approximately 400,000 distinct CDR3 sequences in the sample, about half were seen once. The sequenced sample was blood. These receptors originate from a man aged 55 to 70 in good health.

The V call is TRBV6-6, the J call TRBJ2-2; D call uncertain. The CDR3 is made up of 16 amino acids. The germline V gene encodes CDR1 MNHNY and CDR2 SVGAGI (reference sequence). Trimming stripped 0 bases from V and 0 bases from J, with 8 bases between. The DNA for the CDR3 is TGTGCCAGCAGTTACTCGGGCAGTCCGAACACCGGGGAGCTGTTTTTT. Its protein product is CASSYSGSPNTGELFF.

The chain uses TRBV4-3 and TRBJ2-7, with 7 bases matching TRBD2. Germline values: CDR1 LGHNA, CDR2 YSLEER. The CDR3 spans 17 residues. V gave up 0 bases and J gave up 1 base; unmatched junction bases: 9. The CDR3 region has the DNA TGCGCCAGCAGCCAAGATTGGGCGGGAGCAGGGTCCTACGAGCAGTACTTC. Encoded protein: CASSQDWAGAGSYEQYF.

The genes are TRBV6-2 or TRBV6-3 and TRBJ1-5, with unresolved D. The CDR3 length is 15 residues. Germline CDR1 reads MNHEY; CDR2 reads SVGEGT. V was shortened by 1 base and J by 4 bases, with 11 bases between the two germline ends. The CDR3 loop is CASSYYMPRNQPQHF. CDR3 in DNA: TGTGCCAGCAGTTACTACATGCCCCGAAATCAGCCCCAGCATTTT.

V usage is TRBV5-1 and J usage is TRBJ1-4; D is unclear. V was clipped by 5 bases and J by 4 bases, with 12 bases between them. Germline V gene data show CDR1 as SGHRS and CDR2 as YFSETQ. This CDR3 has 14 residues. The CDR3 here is CASSRGSGNEKLFF. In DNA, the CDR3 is TGCGCCAGCAGTCGTGGCTCCGGTAATGAAAAACTGTTTTTT.

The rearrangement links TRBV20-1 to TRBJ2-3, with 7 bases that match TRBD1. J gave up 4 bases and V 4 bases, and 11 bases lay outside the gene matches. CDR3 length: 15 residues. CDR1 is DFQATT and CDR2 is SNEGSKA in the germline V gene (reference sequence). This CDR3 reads CSATSTGVSADTQYF. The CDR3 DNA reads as TGCAGTGCTACCTCTACAGGGGTTAGCGCAGATACGCAGTATTTT.

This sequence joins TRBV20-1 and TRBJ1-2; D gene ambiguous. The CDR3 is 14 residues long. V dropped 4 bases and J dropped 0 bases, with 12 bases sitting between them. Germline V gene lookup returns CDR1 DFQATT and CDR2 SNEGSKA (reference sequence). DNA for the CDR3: TGCAGTGCTACGGGCCAGCGATCTAACTATGGCTACACCTTC. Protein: CSATGQRSNYGYTF.

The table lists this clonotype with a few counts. CDR3 sequence (DNA): TGCGCCTCTAAAGGAGCCGCGAACCTGAACACTGAAGCTTTCTTT. This translates into CASKGAANLNTEAFF. The chain joins TRBV10-1 to TRBJ1-1, with D unresolved. Trimming removed 11 bases from V and 0 bases from J, with 19 bases in between. The V gene's germline CDR1 is WNHNN and CDR2 SYGVQD (reference sequence). The CDR3 has 15 amino acids.

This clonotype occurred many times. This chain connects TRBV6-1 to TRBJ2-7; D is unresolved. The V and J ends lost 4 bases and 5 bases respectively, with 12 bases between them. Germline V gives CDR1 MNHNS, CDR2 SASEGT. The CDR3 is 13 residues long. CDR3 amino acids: CASSVMSTNEQYF. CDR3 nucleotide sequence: TGTGCCAGCAGTGTAATGTCGACCAACGAGCAGTACTTC.

The CDR3 spells CASSPLGRYEQYF. DNA of the CDR3: TGTGCCAGCAGTCCCCTAGGGCGTTACGAGCAGTACTTC. The chain combines TRBV6-6 with TRBJ2-7; D is uncertain. With 5 bases removed from V and 4 bases from J, the gap between germline ends came to 12 bases. The germline gives CDR1 MNHNY, CDR2 SVGAGI (reference sequence). The CDR3 is made up of 13 amino acids.